This paragraph covers one T cell receptor beta chain sequence. The data belong to a study of T-cell reconstitution after alpha-beta-depleted transplantation in children. This CDR3 comprises 14 residues. Germline-derived CDR1 and CDR2 are LGHNT and FRNRAP. The ends were cut back, 5 bases at V and 5 bases at J, with 16 bases in the middle. Unique molecular identifiers were incorporated into the prepared TCRbeta library. In TCRdb, the PCR reads were re-called with MiXCR into one record per CDR3 protein. The profile covers roughly 500,000 distinct CDR3 sequences, with roughly an eighth appearing a single time and around 6.1% taken by the ten largest.

Source: PBMCs from the stem cell graft donor, taken from the stem cell graft. This sequence originates from a human donor who donated a stem cell graft to a child with combined immunodeficiency. V and J are TRBV12-5 and TRBJ2-7; D perhaps matches TRBD1 (6 bases). The CDR3 DNA is TGTGCTAGTGGTCGTCAGGGGAACGCTGACGAGCAGTACTTC. Amino acids: CASGRQGNADEQYF.